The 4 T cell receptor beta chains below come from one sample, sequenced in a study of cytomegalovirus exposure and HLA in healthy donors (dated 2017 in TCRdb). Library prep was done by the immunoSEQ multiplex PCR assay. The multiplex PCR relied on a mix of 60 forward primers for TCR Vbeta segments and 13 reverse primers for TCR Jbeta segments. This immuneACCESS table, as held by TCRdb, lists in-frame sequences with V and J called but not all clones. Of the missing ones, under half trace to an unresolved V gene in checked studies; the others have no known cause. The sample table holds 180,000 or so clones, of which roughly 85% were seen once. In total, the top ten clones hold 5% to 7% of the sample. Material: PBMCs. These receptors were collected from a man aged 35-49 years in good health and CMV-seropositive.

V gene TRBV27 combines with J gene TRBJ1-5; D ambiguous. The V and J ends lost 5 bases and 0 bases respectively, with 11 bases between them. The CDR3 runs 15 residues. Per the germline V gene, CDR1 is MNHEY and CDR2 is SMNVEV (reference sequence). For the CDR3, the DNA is TGTGCCAGCAGTCCCCGGCGGGATAGCAATCAGCCCCAGCATTTT. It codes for CASSPRRDSNQPQHF.

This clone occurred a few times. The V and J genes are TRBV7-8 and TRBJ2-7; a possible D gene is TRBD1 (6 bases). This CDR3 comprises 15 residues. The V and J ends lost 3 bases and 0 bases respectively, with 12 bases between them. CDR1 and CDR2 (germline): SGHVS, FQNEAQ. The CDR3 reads CASSFSGTSSYEQYF. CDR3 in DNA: TGTGCCAGCAGCTTTTCCGGGACATCCTCCTACGAGCAGTACTTC.

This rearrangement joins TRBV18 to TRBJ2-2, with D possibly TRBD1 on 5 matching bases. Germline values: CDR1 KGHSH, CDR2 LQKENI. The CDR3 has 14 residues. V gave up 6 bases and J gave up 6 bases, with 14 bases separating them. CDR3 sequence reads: CASSLDSSAGELFF. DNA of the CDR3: TGTGCCAGCTCGCTAGACAGTTCCGCCGGGGAGCTGTTTTTT.

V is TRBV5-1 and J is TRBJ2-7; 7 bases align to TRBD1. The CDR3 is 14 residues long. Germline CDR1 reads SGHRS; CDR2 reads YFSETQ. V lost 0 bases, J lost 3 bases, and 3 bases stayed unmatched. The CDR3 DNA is TGCGCCAGCAGCTTGGAAGGGGGCCTCTACGAGCAGTACTTC. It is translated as CASSLEGGLYEQYF.